The TCR beta chain under discussion was sequenced for a study of blood T cell repertoires in COVID-19. Across the study: COVID-19 samples from acute and convalescent phases originated in the United States, Italy and Spain. T cells, B-cell-depleted T cells, or PBMCs provided the cDNA or gDNA that served as material.

In the authors' methods: Quantification of nucleated cells was approximated via reference gene primer amplification. The assay was immunoSEQ multiplex PCR, and TCRdb's table has in-frame clones only and misses some. The V and J calls and clone size come from that table; D and trimming were worked out from the DNA. Here the sample spans roughly 100,000 clones, 85% being singletons. The CDR3 spans 18 residues. Germline CDR1 and CDR2: SGHRS and YFSETQ. V lost 0 bases to trimming and J lost 7 bases; unmatched junction nucleotides: 12. Input material: peripheral blood. This chain connects TRBV5-1 to TRBJ2-3; 12 nucleotides align to TRBD2. The receptor was isolated from a man aged 50 to 59 with acute or convalescent COVID-19. The CDR3 DNA reads TGCGCCAGCAGCTTGGCCCTAGCGGGAGGGCCTACAGGTTATACGCAGTATTTT. As protein: CASSLALAGGPTGYTQYF.